The following is a T cell receptor (beta chain) sequence with its context. This record belongs to a study of blood T cell repertoires in COVID-19. As for the study in general: Spain, Italy and the United States supplied samples that represented acute and convalescent COVID-19. The cDNA or gDNA used as material had been derived from T cells, B-cell-depleted T cells, or PBMCs.

Germline CDR1 and CDR2: MNHEY and SMNVEV (reference sequence). The CDR3 contains 14 residues. V dropped 6 bases and J dropped 0 bases, with 9 bases sitting between them. The data were produced by immunoSEQ multiplex PCR, yet TCRdb's version contains in-frame clones alone and is incomplete. The data contain roughly 53,000 clones, 87% of them seen just once; the ten biggest clones take up around 2%. The V and J genes are TRBV27 and TRBJ1-5; D is unclear. This TCR was sampled from a woman aged 80 or older with COVID-19, enrolled during active disease. The sample was peripheral blood. CDR3: CASSPSLSNQPQHF. The CDR3 DNA sequence: TGTGCCAGCAGCCCCTCCCTTAGCAATCAGCCCCAGCATTTT.